This paragraph reports one TCR beta chain. Its antigen is not known. This sample stems from a study of blood T cells in healthy people across ages. Germline V gene lookup returns CDR1 MDHEN and CDR2 SYDVKM. CDR3 length: 12 residues. Broader study findings: Diversity of TCR beta correlated strongly with naive T cell percentage.

The use of a sample-barcoded 5' primer and a J-beta primer mix characterized a second PCR of roughly 6 to 11 cycles. TCRdb recomputed calls from the 5' RACE reads with MiXCR, one row per CDR3 protein. This table has over 1.5 million distinct CDR3 sequences, 49% appearing once. The receptor's source is a woman aged 40 to 49 in good health. Sequences were obtained from blood. The V gene is TRBV28, the J gene TRBJ2-1; D is unresolved. The chain's CDR3 is CATIRAPYEQFF. CDR3 nucleotide sequence: TGTGCAACAATTCGGGCCCCCTACGAGCAGTTCTTC.